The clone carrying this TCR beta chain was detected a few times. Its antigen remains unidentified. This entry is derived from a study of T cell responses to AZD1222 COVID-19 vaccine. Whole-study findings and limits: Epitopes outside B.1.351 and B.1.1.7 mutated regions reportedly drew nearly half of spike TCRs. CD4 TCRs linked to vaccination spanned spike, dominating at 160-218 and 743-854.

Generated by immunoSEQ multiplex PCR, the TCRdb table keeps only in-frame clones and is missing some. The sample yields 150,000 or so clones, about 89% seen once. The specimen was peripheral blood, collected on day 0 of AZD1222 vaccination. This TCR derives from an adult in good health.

CDR3 nucleotides: TGTGCCAGCAGAGTCAGGTGGCCAGGGGGCAGCACAGATACGCAGTATTTT. The encoded protein is CASRVRWPGGSTDTQYF. This rearrangement joins TRBV7-9 to TRBJ2-3; 8 bases line up with TRBD1. This CDR3 has 17 residues. From germline, CDR1 is SEHNR and CDR2 FQNEAQ (reference sequence). J gave up 0 bases and V 6 bases, and 11 bases lay outside the gene matches.